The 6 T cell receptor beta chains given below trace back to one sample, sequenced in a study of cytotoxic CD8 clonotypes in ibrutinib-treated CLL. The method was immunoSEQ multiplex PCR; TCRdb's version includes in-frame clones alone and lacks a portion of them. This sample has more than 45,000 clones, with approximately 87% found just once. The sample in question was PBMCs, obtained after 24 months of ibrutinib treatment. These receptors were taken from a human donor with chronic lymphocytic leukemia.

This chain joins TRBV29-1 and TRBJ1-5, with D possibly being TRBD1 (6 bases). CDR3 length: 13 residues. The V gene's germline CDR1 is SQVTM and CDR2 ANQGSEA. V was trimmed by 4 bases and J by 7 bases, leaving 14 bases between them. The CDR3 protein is CSVGQGRNQPQHF. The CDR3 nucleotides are TGCAGCGTTGGGCAGGGGAGAAACCAGCCCCAGCATTTT.

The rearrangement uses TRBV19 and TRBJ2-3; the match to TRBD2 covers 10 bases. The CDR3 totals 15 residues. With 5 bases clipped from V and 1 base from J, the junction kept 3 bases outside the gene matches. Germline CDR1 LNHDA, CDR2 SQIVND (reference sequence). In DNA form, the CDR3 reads TGTGCCAGTAGTCTCGGGACTAGCGGCACAGATACGCAGTATTTT. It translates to CASSLGTSGTDTQYF.

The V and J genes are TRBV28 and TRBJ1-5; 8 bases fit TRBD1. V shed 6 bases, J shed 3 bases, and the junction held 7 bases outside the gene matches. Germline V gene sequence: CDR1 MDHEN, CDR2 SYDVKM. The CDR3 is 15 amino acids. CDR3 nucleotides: TGTGCCAGCAGCCCCCCCAGGGGGCTCAATCAGCCCCAGCATTTT. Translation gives CASSPPRGLNQPQHF.

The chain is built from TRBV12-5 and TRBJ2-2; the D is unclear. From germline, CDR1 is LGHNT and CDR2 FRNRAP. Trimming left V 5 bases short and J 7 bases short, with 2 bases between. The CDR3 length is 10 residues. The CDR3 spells CASGSGELFF. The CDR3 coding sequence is TGTGCTAGTGGTAGCGGGGAGCTGTTTTTT.

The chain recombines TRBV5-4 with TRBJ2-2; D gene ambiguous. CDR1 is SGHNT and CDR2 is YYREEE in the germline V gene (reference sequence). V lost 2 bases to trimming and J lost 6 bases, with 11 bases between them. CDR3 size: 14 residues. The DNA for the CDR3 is TGTGCCAGCAGCTTCAAAGCTGTGGCCGGGGAGCTGTTTTTT. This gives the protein CASSFKAVAGELFF. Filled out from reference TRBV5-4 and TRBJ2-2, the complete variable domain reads ETGVTQSPTHLIKTRGQQVTLRCSSQSGHNTVSWYQQALGQGPQFIFQYYREEENGRGNFPPRFSGLQFPNYSSELNVNALELDDSALYLCASSFKAVAGELFFGEGSRLTVL.

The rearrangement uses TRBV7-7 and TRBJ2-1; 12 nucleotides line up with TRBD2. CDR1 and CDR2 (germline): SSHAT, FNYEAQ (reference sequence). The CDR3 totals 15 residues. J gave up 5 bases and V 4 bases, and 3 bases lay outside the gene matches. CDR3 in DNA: TGTGCCAGCAGCTCTCGGACTAGCGGGAACAATGAGCAGTTCTTC. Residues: CASSSRTSGNNEQFF.